This T cell receptor beta chain was found in a study of T-cell memory formation after mild COVID-19. Study information: Largely, the TCR clusters proved donor specific.

V gave up 1 base and J gave up 3 bases; unmatched junction bases: 17. The CDR3 sequence is 20 residues long. 5'RACE primed at constant segments yielded TCR alpha and TCR beta cDNA libraries bearing sample barcodes and UMIs. TCRdb re-analysed the 5' RACE reads in MiXCR, keeping a single row per CDR3 protein. The top ten hold around 12% of the sample, which has about 470,000 distinct CDR3 sequences, 15% to 20% seen once. The sample consisted of PBMCs or a T cell subset sorted from them (not recorded which). The sequence was collected from an adult woman who had mild COVID-19 (a few samples of this study predate the infection). Cell type and time point are not known. The V call is TRBV12-3 or TRBV12-4, the J call TRBJ1-1; 10 bases align to TRBD1. The CDR3 here is CASSLGDRGLGGFRDTEAFF. For the CDR3, the DNA is TGTGCCAGCAGTTTAGGTGACAGGGGGCTGGGGGGATTTAGGGACACTGAAGCTTTCTTT.